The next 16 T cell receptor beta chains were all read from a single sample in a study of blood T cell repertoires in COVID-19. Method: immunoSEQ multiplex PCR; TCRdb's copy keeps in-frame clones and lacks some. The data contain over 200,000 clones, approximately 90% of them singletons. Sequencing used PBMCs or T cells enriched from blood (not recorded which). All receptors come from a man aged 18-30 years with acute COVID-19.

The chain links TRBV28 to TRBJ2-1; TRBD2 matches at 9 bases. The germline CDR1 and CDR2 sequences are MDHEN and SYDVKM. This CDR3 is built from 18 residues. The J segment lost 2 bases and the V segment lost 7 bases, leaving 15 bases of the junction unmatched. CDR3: CASTLLPPLAGAYNEQFF. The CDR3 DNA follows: TGTGCCAGCACCTTACTCCCCCCACTAGCGGGCGCCTACAATGAGCAGTTCTTC.

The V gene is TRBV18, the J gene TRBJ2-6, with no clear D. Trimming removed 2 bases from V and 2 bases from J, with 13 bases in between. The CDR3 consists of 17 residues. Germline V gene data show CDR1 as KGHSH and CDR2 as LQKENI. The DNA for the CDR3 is TGTGCCAGCTCACCATACCCGGGTCGGGCTGGGGCCAACGTCCTGACTTTC. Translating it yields CASSPYPGRAGANVLTF.

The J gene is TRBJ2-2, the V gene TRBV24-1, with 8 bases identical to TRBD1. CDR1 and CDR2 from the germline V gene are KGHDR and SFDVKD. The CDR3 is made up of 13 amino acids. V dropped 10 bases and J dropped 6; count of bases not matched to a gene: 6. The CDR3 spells CATRQGSAGELFF. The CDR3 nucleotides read TGTGCCACTAGACAGGGGTCGGCCGGGGAGCTGTTTTTT.

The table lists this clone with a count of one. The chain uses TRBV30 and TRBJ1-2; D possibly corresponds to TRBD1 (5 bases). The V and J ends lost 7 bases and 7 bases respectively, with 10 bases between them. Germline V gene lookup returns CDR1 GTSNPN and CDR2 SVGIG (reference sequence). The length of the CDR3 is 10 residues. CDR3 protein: CALQTVGYTF. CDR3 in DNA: TGTGCCTTGCAGACAGTTGGCTACACCTTC.

In nucleotides, the CDR3 is TGCGCCAGCAGCTTGTCCCCATTGACAGGGTGGAGCACAGATACGCAGTATTTT. Its protein is CASSLSPLTGWSTDTQYF. V and J are TRBV5-1 and TRBJ2-3; 7 bases are shared with TRBD1. The CDR3 loop spans 18 amino acids. The V gene end was trimmed by 1 base and the J gene end by 0 bases; junction bases not matched to a gene: 11. The germline CDR1 and CDR2 sequences are SGHRS and YFSETQ.

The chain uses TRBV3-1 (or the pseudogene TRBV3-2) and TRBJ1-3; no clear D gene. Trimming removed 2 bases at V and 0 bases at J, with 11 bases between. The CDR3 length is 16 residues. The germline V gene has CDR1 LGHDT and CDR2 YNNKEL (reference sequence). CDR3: CASSQRGLDSGNTIYF. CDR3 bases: TGTGCCAGCAGCCAACGGGGTCTGGACTCTGGAAACACCATATATTTT.

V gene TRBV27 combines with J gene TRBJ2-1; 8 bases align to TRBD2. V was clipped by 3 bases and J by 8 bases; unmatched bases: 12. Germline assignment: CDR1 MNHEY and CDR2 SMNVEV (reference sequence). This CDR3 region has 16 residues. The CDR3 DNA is TGTGCCAGCAGTTTCTTTGTGGGCGGGAGGAGGGATGAGCAGTTCTTC. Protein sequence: CASSFFVGGRRDEQFF.

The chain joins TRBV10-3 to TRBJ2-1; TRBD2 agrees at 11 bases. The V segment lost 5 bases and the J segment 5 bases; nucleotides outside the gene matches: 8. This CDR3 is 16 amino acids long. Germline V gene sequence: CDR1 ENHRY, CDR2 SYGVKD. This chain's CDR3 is CAISSLAGGPDNEQFF. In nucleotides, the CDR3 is TGTGCCATCAGTTCCTTAGCGGGAGGGCCTGACAATGAGCAGTTCTTC.

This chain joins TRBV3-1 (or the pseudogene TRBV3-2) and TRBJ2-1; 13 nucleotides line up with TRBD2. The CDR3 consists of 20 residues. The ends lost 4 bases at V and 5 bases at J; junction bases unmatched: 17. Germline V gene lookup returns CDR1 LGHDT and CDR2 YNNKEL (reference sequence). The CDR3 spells CASSRTLPGLAGKFNNEQFF. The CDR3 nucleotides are TGTGCCAGCAGCCGAACATTACCGGGACTAGCGGGGAAATTTAACAATGAGCAGTTCTTC.

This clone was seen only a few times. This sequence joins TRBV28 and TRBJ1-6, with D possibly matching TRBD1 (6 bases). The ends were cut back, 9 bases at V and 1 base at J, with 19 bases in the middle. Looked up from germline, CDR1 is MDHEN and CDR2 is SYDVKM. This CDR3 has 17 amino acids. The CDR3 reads CASEPGGRGSYNSPLHF. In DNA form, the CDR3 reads TGTGCCAGTGAACCCGGGGGGAGGGGGTCCTATAATTCACCCCTCCACTTT.

In nucleotides, the CDR3 is TGTGCCAGCAGTGTGGTGGCTAGCACAGATACGCAGTATTTT. Translated, it gives CASSVVASTDTQYF. The chain links TRBV6-4 to TRBJ2-3, with no clear D. The CDR3 contains 14 residues. CDR1 MRHNA and CDR2 SNTAGT come from the germline V gene. Trimming left V 4 bases short and J 0 bases short, with 8 bases between.

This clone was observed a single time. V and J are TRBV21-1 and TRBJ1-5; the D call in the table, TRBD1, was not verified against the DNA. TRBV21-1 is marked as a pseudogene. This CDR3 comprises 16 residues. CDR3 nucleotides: TGTGCCAGCAGCAAAGGACAGGGGGCTAACAATCAGCCCCAGCATTTT. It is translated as CASSKGQGANNQPQHF.

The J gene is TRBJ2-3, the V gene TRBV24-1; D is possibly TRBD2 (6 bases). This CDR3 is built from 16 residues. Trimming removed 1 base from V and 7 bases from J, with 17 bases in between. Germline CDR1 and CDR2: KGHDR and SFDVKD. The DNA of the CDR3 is TGTGCCACCAGTGATTTTAAGCGGGCGGCGGCTTATACGCAGTATTTT. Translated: CATSDFKRAAAYTQYF.

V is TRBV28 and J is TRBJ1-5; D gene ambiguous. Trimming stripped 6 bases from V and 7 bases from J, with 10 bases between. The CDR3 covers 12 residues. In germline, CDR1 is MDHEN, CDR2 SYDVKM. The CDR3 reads CASSTFYQPQHF. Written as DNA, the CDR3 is TGTGCCAGCAGCACTTTTTACCAGCCCCAGCATTTT.

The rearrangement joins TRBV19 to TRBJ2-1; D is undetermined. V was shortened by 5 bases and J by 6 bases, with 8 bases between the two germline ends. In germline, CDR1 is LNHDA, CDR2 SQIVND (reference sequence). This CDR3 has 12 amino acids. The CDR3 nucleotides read TGTGCCAGTAGTCTGGGCCCCAATGAGCAGTTCTTC. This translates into CASSLGPNEQFF.

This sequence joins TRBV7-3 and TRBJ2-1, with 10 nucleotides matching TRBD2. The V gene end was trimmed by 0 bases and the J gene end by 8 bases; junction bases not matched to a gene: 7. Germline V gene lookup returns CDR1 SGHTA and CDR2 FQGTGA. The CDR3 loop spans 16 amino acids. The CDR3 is CASSLTGLAGVDEQFF. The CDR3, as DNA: TGTGCCAGCAGCTTAACGGGGCTAGCGGGAGTGGATGAGCAGTTCTTC.